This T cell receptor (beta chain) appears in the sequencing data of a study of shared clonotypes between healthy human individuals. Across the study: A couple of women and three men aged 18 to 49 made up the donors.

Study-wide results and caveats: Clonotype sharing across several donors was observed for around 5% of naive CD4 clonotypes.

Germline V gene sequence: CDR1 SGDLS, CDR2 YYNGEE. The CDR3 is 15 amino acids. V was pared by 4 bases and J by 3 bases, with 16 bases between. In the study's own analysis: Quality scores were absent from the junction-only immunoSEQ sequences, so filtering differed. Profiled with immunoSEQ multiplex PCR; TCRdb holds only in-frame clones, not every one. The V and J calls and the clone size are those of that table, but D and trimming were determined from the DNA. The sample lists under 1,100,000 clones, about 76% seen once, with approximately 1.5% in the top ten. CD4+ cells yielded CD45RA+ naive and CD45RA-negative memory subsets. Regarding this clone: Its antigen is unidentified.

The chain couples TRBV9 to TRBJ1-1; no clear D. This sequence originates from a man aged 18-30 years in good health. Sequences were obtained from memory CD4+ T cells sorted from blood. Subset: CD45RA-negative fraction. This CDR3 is CASSRAGKRDTEAFF. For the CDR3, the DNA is TGTGCCAGCAGCCGGGCGGGGAAGAGGGACACTGAAGCTTTCTTT.